This entry features one T cell receptor (beta chain) sequence. The antigen is undetermined. TCRbeta library construction was performed incorporating unique molecular identifiers. A single record per CDR3 protein comes from TCRdb applying MiXCR to the PCR reads. The table shows some 550,000 distinct CDR3 sequences, with 23% occurring only once. This sample stems from a study of T-cell reconstitution after alpha-beta-depleted transplantation in children. Study results and caveats: About two months after transplant, alpha-beta T cells reportedly came from several hundred expanded graft clones. Elevated TCRbeta diversity at day 60 was traced, in some patients, to surviving recipient T cells and thymic progenitors.

CDR1 and CDR2 (germline): SGHRS, YFSETQ. Between the trimmed V and J ends, which lost 4 bases and 2 bases, there was a span of 18 bases. This CDR3 region has 16 residues. The chain has TRBV5-1 and TRBJ1-1; maybe TRBD1 (6 bases). The TCR was taken from a boy under two years old who had a stem cell transplant for acute myeloid leukemia, so the T cells may come from the graft donor. The input for sequencing was PBMCs, mostly from graft donor cells, taken 360 days after TCRalphabeta/CD19-depleted stem cell transplant. The CDR3 is CASSPHGGISNTEAFF. CDR3 nucleotide sequence: TGCGCCAGCAGCCCCCACGGGGGCATAAGTAACACTGAAGCTTTCTTT. Looking up the rest from reference TRBV5-1 and TRBJ1-1 gives the full variable domain: KAGVTQTPRYLIKTRGQQVTLSCSPISGHRSVSWYQQTPGQGLQFLFEYFSETQRNKGNFPGRFSGRQFSNSRSEMNVSTLELGDSALYLCASSPHGGISNTEAFFGQGTRLTVV.